The entry that follows covers one TCR beta chain sequence. TCRdb re-called the RACE reads through MiXCR, storing one row per CDR3 protein. The sample holds a few hundred thousand distinct CDR3 sequences, roughly 6.3% seen once. The sample is drawn from a study of human T cells and chemical hapten exposure. Germline V CDR1 and CDR2: SGHTA, FQGNSA. Trimming cost V 5 bases and J 5 bases, with 13 bases left between them. This CDR3 is 14 amino acids long. This sample's time point: patch test 2, 6 weeks after DPC sensitization. Documented treatment: therapeutic diphenylcyclopropenone sensitization with weekly scalp DPC. Each donor was an alopecia patient between 18 and 70 years of age who qualified for DPC.

V is TRBV7-2 and J is TRBJ2-4; no reliable D call. The specimen comprised whole blood, sampled in connection with sensitization to the hapten diphenylcyclopropenone (DPC). This sequence originates from a young woman with alopecia areata. Some clones in this sample may be carry-over from other donors' samples. CDR3 protein: CASSQGSPENIQYF. The CDR3 coding sequence is TGTGCCAGCAGCCAAGGGTCCCCAGAAAACATTCAGTACTTC.